These T cell receptor beta chains were read from a single sample in a study of spatial heterogeneity in lung cancer. TCRdb reprocessed the 5' RACE reads via MiXCR and lists one record per CDR3 protein. The data show just under 1,500 distinct CDR3 sequences, approximately 9% seen once. Sequenced here: lung tumor tissue, sampled at surgery. All receptors come from a male donor with early-stage non-small cell lung cancer. CDR3s include the opening cysteine and the closing phenylalanine or tryptophan. Fields, in order: V gene, J gene, clone size, D gene, CDR3 DNA, CDR3 protein. A D gene is named only where the DNA matches it firmly. Size values are once, few and many counts, or a class for expanded clones, and some rows have none.

>TRBV27|TRBJ1-2|medium-sized|-
TGTGCCAGCAGTTTATTCCAGGGAGTAAGGGATGGCTACACCTTC
CASSLFQGVRDGYTF
>TRBV12-5|TRBJ2-1|medium-sized|-
TGTGCTAGTGGTTTTCGGGTACCGGACCGGGACCTCAATGAGCAGTTCTTC
CASGFRVPDRDLNEQFF
>TRBV20-1|TRBJ2-3|medium-sized|-
TGCAGTGCCGAGTGGGGCAGAAGCACAGATACGCAGTATTTT
CSAEWGRSTDTQYF
>TRBV7-2|TRBJ2-3|medium-sized|-
TGTGCCAGCAGCTCCGACTATGCGGGACTTACAGATACGCAGTATTTT
CASSSDYAGLTDTQYF
>TRBV7-6|TRBJ2-5|medium-sized|TRBD2
TGTGCCAGCAGCTTGGGCGGGAGTCGAGAGACCCAGTACTTC
CASSLGGSRETQYF
>TRBV7-2|TRBJ1-2|many|-
TGTGCCAGCAGCTTTACCAGACAAAACTATGGCTACACCTTC
CASSFTRQNYGYTF
>TRBV23-1|TRBJ2-3|medium-sized|TRBD2
TGCGCCAGCAGTCAAACCGTGTGTGGGGGGGTCCCCGCAGATACGCAGTATTTT
CASSQTVCGGVPADTQYF
>TRBV4-2|TRBJ2-2|few|-
TGTGCCAGCAGCTATGTTGCAGGGGAGCTGTTTTTT
CASSYVAGELFF
>TRBV9|TRBJ2-2|medium-sized|TRBD2
TGTGCCAGCAGACCCGGGACTAGTGACACCGGGGAGCTGTTTTTT
CASRPGTSDTGELFF
>TRBV11-2|TRBJ2-1|many|TRBD2
TGTGCCAGCAGCTTAGATCGGAAAACTAGCGGGAGAAATGAGCAGTTCTTC
CASSLDRKTSGRNEQFF
>TRBV10-3|TRBJ1-1|medium-sized|-
TGTGCCACGGCTACCCCGCGGGTGAACACTGAAGCTTTCTTT
CATATPRVNTEAFF
>TRBV2|TRBJ2-2|medium-sized|TRBD2
TGTGCCAGCAGTACGTGGAGTCTAGCGGGACTAAACACCGGGGAGCTGTTTTTT
CASSTWSLAGLNTGELFF
>TRBV5-4|TRBJ2-1|medium-sized|-
TGTGCCAGCAGCGAGATGCACAATGAGCAGTTCTTC
CASSEMHNEQFF
>TRBV5-4|TRBJ2-3|many|-
TGTGCCAGCAGCCTTGTTCTACCCCCAGATACGCAGTATTTT
CASSLVLPPDTQYF
>TRBV5-1|TRBJ2-5|medium-sized|-
TGCGCCAGCAGCTTGGGGAGCACAGACCGAGGGGAGACCCAGTACTTC
CASSLGSTDRGETQYF
>TRBV29-1|TRBJ2-7|-|TRBD1
TGCAGCGTCGGACAGGACTCCTACGAGCAGTACTTC
CSVGQDSYEQYF
>TRBV5-1|TRBJ1-1|medium-sized|-
TGCGCCAGCAGCTGGGGACAGAACACTGAAGCTTTCTTT
CASSWGQNTEAFF
>TRBV20-1|TRBJ2-1|medium-sized|TRBD2
TGCAGTGCCTCTAGCGGGATGCTCTACAATGAGCAGTTCTTC
CSASSGMLYNEQFF
>TRBV12-3/TRBV12-4|TRBJ2-3|many|-
TGTGCCAGCAGTTTTCTGGATAGCAGGGATACGCAGTATTTT
CASSFLDSRDTQYF
>TRBV27|TRBJ2-7|large|-
TGTGCCAGCCGAGGGGGAACCTCCTACGAGCAGTACTTC
CASRGGTSYEQYF
>TRBV27|TRBJ2-3|large|-
TGTGCCAGCAGTTTTTCCTTATCGACAGATACGCAGTATTTT
CASSFSLSTDTQYF
>TRBV15|TRBJ2-7|-|-
TGTGCCACCAGCAGAGATAAAAGTTGGCAGTACTTC
CATSRDKSWQYF
>TRBV5-6|TRBJ2-1|large|-
TGTGCCACCGGCCGCTACAATGAGCAGTTCTTC
CATGRYNEQFF
>TRBV30|TRBJ1-1|medium-sized|-
TGTGCCTGGAGTGTACGGAGGGGGGTGAACACTGAAGCTTTCTTT
CAWSVRRGVNTEAFF
>TRBV4-1|TRBJ2-1|medium-sized|-
TGCGCCAGCAGCCCCGGGCCCTCGAGACGGGAGCAGTTCTTC
CASSPGPSRREQFF
>TRBV5-4|TRBJ2-1|medium-sized|TRBD2
TGTGCCAGCAGCCTGCCGGGACTAGCGGGAGCGGGTGAGCAGTTCTTC
CASSLPGLAGAGEQFF
>TRBV10-3|TRBJ1-1|medium-sized|-
TGTGCCACCGCGGGGGGCACTGAAGCTTTCTTT
CATAGGTEAFF
>TRBV2|TRBJ2-7|large|-
TGTGCCAGCAGTGTTGGCAGGGGCTACGAGCAGTACTTC
CASSVGRGYEQYF
>TRBV6-2/TRBV6-3|TRBJ2-1|large|-
TGTGCCAGCAGTTACTCGAGCGGAACTCTTGAGCAGTTCTTC
CASSYSSGTLEQFF